One sample yielded the 20 T cell receptor beta chains listed below, sequenced in a study of cytomegalovirus exposure and HLA in healthy donors (dated by TCRdb to the late 2010s). The library relied on the immunoSEQ multiplex PCR assay. Drawn from immuneACCESS, this table holds only the in-frame rearrangements with V and J called that TCRdb kept. Clones are partly lost; checked studies trace under half to an unresolved V gene and leave the rest unexplained. The sample has approximately 230,000 clones on record, less than 90% of them singletons. The ten largest clones capture more than 10% of the sample. Sample: PBMCs. Receptors originate from a man younger than 35 in good health and CMV-seropositive.

The chain carries TRBV5-1 and TRBJ2-4, with D perhaps TRBD2 (5 bases). The CDR3 extends over 11 amino acids. Germline V CDR1 and CDR2: SGHRS, YFSETQ. The V end was cut by 3 bases, the J end by 14 bases, with 12 bases between. The CDR3, as DNA: TGCGCCAGCAGCTCTGGGAGCCGGGAGTACTTC. Protein product: CASSSGSREYF.

The chain joins TRBV4-3 to TRBJ1-1; 7 bases line up with TRBD1. Germline V CDR1 and CDR2: LGHNA, YSLEER. Trimming took 4 bases from V and 3 from J; bases not matched to a gene: 8. The CDR3 is 15 amino acids. The CDR3 loop reads CASSPEWGQYTEAFF. The DNA of the CDR3 is TGCGCCAGCAGCCCCGAGTGGGGACAGTACACTGAAGCTTTCTTT.

The gene calls are TRBV19 and TRBJ2-7, with 7 nucleotides matching TRBD2. Per germline, CDR1 LNHDA and CDR2 SQIVND (reference sequence). This CDR3 has 13 amino acids. Losses at the gene ends were 5 bases for V and 3 bases for J; bases not matched to a gene: 4. Here the CDR3 DNA reads TGTGCCAGTAGTTTCGGGGAGGGCTACGAGCAGTACTTC. It yields the protein CASSFGEGYEQYF.

This clone was counted many times. The rearrangement uses TRBV7-2 and TRBJ2-7, with D possibly being TRBD1 or TRBD2 (5 bases each). The CDR3 covers 13 residues. Germline CDR1 reads SGHTA; CDR2 reads FQGNSA. V was cut by 6 bases and J by 6 bases, with 15 bases left in between. The CDR3 reads CASRGTDFIEQYF. The DNA of the CDR3 is TGTGCCAGCAGGGGGACGGACTTTATCGAGCAGTACTTC.

The V call is TRBV7-8, the J call TRBJ2-7, with D maybe TRBD1 (6 bases). The CDR3 length is 13 residues. Germline V lookup: CDR1 SGHVS, CDR2 FQNEAQ. Trimming stripped 5 bases from V and 2 bases from J, with 10 bases between. The CDR3 loop is CASSRQATYEQYF. CDR3 in DNA: TGTGCCAGCAGCCGACAGGCCACCTACGAGCAGTACTTC.

The chain employs TRBV4-2 and TRBJ2-1, with D perhaps matching TRBD1 or TRBD2 (5 bases each). Trimming left V 1 base short and J 8 bases short, with 18 bases between. The CDR3 consists of 16 residues. The germline gives CDR1 LGHNA, CDR2 YNFKEQ. The chain's CDR3 is CASSQGRAGRGDEQFF. Written as DNA, the CDR3 is TGTGCCAGCAGCCAAGGAAGGGCGGGTAGGGGTGATGAGCAGTTCTTC.

The V gene is TRBV7-9, the J gene TRBJ2-7; TRBD1 or TRBD2 may be the D gene (6 bases each). Trimming pared 4 bases from V and 0 bases from J, leaving 13 bases between. This CDR3 has 15 residues. The V gene's germline CDR1 is SEHNR and CDR2 FQNEAQ (reference sequence). CDR3 DNA: TGTGCCAGCAGCTCGGAAGGGGGGACCTCCTACGAGCAGTACTTC. Encoded protein: CASSSEGGTSYEQYF.

The sample holds a few counts of this clone. This chain joins TRBV25-1 and TRBJ1-2; no reliable D call. This CDR3 is 14 amino acids long. V lost 1 base, J lost 5 bases, and 11 bases lay in between. Germline V gene sequence: CDR1 MGHDK, CDR2 SYGVNS. For the CDR3, the DNA is TGTGCCAGCAGTGAATTTGGGGAAGCTTATGGCTACACCTTC. Its protein is CASSEFGEAYGYTF.

This rearrangement joins TRBV11-2 to TRBJ2-3; D may be TRBD1 (5 bases). Trimming cost V 5 bases and J 6 bases, with 9 bases left between them. The CDR3 is 12 residues long. Germline V lookup: CDR1 SGHAT, CDR2 FQNNGV. CDR3 bases: TGTGCCAGCAGCCCAGGGTGGGATACGCAGTATTTT. It encodes CASSPGWDTQYF.

The V and J genes are TRBV2 and TRBJ1-4, with TRBD1 as a possible D gene (5 bases). Germline-derived CDR1 and CDR2 are SNHLY and FYNNEI. The CDR3 loop spans 15 amino acids. V lost 6 bases, J lost 0 bases, and 11 bases lay in between. CDR3 amino acids: CASRGTVTTNEKLFF. CDR3 nucleotides: TGTGCCAGCAGGGGGACCGTAACAACTAATGAAAAACTGTTTTTT.

The J gene is TRBJ1-5, the V gene TRBV28; D may be TRBD1 (5 bases). CDR3 length: 12 amino acids. Trimming left V 6 bases short and J 7 bases short, with 10 bases between. Germline CDR1 is MDHEN and CDR2 is SYDVKM. CDR3 nucleotide sequence: TGTGCCAGCAGCCTGGGGGAACAGCCCCAGCATTTT. Protein product: CASSLGEQPQHF.

This sequence joins TRBV6-1 and TRBJ2-1, with D uncertain. The V end lost 6 bases, the J end lost 0 bases, and 6 bases lay between the germline ends. This CDR3 is built from 13 residues. Germline assignment: CDR1 MNHNS and CDR2 SASEGT. CDR3 region: CASSFGSYNEQFF. As DNA, the CDR3 is TGTGCCAGCAGCTTCGGCTCCTACAATGAGCAGTTCTTC.

This CDR3 is CTDGGPSEQFF. CDR3 nucleotides: TGCACCGACGGGGGGCCCTCTGAGCAGTTCTTC. The chain combines TRBV29-1 with TRBJ2-1, with D perhaps TRBD2 (7 bases). This CDR3 has 11 residues. Germline assignment: CDR1 SQVTM and CDR2 ANQGSEA.

The table lists this clone with a count of one. CDR3 loop: CASSQGPYEQYF. The CDR3 DNA sequence: TGTGCCAGCTCACAGGGTCCCTACGAGCAGTACTTC. V usage is TRBV27 and J usage is TRBJ2-7, with D possibly being TRBD1 (6 bases). This CDR3 has 12 residues. Germline assignment: CDR1 MNHEY and CDR2 SMNVEV (reference sequence). Trimming took off 8 bases at V and 2 bases at J, with 10 bases between the two ends.

J is TRBJ1-4 and V is TRBV7-9; no clear D gene. This CDR3 comprises 14 residues. Trimming shortened V by 3 bases and J by 7 bases, and 12 bases separated the two germline ends. Germline V gives CDR1 SEHNR, CDR2 FQNEAQ (reference sequence). In DNA form, the CDR3 reads TGTGCCAGCAGCTTGGAGGGTCTGGGTGAAAAACTGTTTTTT. Protein product: CASSLEGLGEKLFF.

The V gene is TRBV6-1, the J gene TRBJ2-7, with 7 bases identical to TRBD1. J was trimmed by 3 bases and V by 4 bases; bases with no gene match: 15. In germline, CDR1 is MNHNS, CDR2 SASEGT. The CDR3 covers 17 residues. CDR3 residues: CASSASTTQTGIYEQYF. CDR3 DNA: TGTGCCAGCAGTGCTAGTACAACCCAGACAGGGATCTACGAGCAGTACTTC.

The rearrangement joins TRBV29-1 to TRBJ2-7; D is unclear. The germline CDR1 and CDR2 sequences are SQVTM and ANQGSEA. This CDR3 contains 12 residues. Trimming left V 5 bases short and J 1 base short, with 9 bases between. The CDR3 DNA follows: TGCAGCGTTCAGTTCTCTTCCTACGAGCAGTACTTC. The encoded protein is CSVQFSSYEQYF.

The chain recombines TRBV5-6 with TRBJ1-1; D is undetermined. The CDR3 has 11 amino acids. Trimming cost V 2 bases and J 6 bases, with 5 bases left between them. Germline CDR1 reads SGHDT; CDR2 reads YYEEEE. The CDR3 reads CASSFLAEAFF. Here the CDR3 DNA reads TGTGCCAGCAGCTTCCTCGCTGAAGCTTTCTTT.

CDR3 region: CSVEDPWNTEAFF. The DNA for the CDR3 is TGCAGCGTTGAAGATCCCTGGAACACTGAAGCTTTCTTT. The chain couples TRBV29-1 to TRBJ1-1; D not resolved. Germline V lookup: CDR1 SQVTM, CDR2 ANQGSEA. CDR3 length equals 13 residues. The V end was cut by 0 bases, the J end by 1 base, with 6 bases between.

This chain links TRBV5-1 with TRBJ1-1; 12 bases agree with TRBD1. CDR1 and CDR2 (germline): SGHRS, YFSETQ. With V trimmed by 5 bases and J by 5 bases, 7 bases remained unmatched. The CDR3 has 15 amino acids. The CDR3 DNA reads as TGCGCCAGCAGGGATGGGACAGGGGGCGGAACTGAAGCTTTCTTT. Amino acids: CASRDGTGGGTEAFF.